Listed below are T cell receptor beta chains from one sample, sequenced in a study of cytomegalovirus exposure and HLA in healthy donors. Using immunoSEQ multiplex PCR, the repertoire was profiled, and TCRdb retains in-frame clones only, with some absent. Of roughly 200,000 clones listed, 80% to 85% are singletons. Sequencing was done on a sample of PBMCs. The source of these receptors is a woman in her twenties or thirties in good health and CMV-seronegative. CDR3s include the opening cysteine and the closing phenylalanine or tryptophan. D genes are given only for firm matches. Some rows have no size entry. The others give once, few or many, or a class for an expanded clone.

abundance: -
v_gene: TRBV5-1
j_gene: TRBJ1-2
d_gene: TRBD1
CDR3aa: CASSLDPDRGYGYTF
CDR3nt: TGCGCCAGCAGCTTGGATCCGGACAGGGGGTATGGCTACACCTTC

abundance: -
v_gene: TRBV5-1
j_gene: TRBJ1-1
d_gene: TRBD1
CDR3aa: CASSWGQGQTEAFF
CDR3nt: TGCGCCAGCAGCTGGGGACAGGGGCAGACTGAAGCTTTCTTT

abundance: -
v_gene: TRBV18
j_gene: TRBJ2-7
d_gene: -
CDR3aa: CASSPGERYEQYF
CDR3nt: TGTGCCAGCTCCCCCGGGGAACGCTACGAGCAGTACTTC

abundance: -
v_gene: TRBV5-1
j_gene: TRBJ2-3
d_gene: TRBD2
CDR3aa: CASHTGGGADTQYF
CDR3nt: TGCGCCAGCCACACCGGGGGGGGCGCAGATACGCAGTATTTT

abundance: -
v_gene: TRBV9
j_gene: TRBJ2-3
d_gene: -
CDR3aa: CASSVGFSGISTDTQYF
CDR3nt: TGTGCCAGCAGCGTAGGATTTTCGGGAATAAGCACAGATACGCAGTATTTT

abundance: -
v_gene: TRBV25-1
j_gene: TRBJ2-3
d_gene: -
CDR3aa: CASSERASARRADTQYF
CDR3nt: TGTGCCAGCAGTGAGAGGGCTAGCGCCCGAAGGGCAGATACGCAGTATTTT

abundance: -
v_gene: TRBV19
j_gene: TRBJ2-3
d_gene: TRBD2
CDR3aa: CASSSRSGGAADTQYF
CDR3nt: TGTGCCAGTAGTTCTCGATCCGGGGGGGCCGCAGATACGCAGTATTTT

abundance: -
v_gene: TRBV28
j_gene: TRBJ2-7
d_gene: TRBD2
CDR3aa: CASRFSLASGGSYEQYF
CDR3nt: TGTGCCAGCAGATTTAGCCTGGCTAGCGGGGGATCCTACGAGCAGTACTTC

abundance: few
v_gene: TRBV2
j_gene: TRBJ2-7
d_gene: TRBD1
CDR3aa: CASSGRDRGFVQQYF
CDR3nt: TGTGCCAGCAGTGGCCGGGACAGGGGCTTTGTACAGCAGTACTTC

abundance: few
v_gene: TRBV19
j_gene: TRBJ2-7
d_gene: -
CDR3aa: CASSILTGHYEQYF
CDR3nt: TGTGCCAGTAGTATTCTGACAGGCCACTACGAGCAGTACTTC

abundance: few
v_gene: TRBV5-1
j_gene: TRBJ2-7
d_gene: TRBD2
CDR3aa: CASSLGAGNEQYF
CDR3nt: TGCGCCAGCAGCTTGGGAGCGGGGAACGAGCAGTACTTC

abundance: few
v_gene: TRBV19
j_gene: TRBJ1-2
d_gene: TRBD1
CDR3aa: CASSTGTGYGYTF
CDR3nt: TGTGCCAGTAGTACCGGGACAGGGTATGGCTACACCTTC

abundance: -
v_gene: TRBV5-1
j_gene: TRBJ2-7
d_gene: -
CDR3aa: CASSLYGSPTTYEQYF
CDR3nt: TGCGCCAGCAGCTTGTACGGGTCTCCAACGACCTACGAGCAGTACTTC

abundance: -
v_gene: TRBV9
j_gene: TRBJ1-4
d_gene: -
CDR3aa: CASSVAGGLNEKLFF
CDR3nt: TGTGCCAGCAGCGTAGCTGGCGGGCTTAATGAAAAACTGTTTTTT

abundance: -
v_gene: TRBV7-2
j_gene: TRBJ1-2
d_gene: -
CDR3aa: CASSLVSIDGYTF
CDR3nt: TGTGCCAGCAGCTTAGTGTCAATAGATGGCTACACCTTC

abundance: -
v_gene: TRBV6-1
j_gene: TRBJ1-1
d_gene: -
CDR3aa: CASSEGKGRAEAFF
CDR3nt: TGTGCCAGCAGTGAAGGGAAGGGGAGGGCTGAAGCTTTCTTT

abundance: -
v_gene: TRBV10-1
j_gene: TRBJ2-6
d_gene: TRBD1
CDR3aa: CASSEYDGAQPGTGSSGANVLTF
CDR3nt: TGCGCCAGCAGTGAGTACGATGGAGCCCAGCCCGGGACAGGGTCATCAGGGGCCAACGTCCTGACTTTC

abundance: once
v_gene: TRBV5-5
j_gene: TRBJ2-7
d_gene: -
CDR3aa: CASNLVPDLDYEQYF
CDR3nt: TGTGCCAGCAACCTCGTTCCGGACTTGGACTACGAGCAGTACTTC

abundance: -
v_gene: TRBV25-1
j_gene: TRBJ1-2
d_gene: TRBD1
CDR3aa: CASSAKTGGSYGYTF
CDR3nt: TGTGCCAGCAGTGCCAAGACAGGGGGCTCCTATGGCTACACCTTC

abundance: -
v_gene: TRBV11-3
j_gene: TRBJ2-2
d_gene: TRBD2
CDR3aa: CASSLVGGPKELFF
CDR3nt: TGTGCCAGCAGCCTCGTGGGAGGGCCGAAGGAGCTGTTTTTT

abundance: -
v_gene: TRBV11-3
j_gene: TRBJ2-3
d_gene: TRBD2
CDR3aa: CASSLGTSGTTDTQYF
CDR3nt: TGTGCCAGCAGCTTAGGGACTAGCGGGACCACAGATACGCAGTATTTT

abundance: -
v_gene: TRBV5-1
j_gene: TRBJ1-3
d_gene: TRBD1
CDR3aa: CASSRGQGSGNTIYF
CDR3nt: TGCGCCAGCAGCCGCGGACAGGGCTCTGGAAACACCATATATTTT

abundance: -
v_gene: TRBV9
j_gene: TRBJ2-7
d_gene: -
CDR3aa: CASSVGEFDYEQYF
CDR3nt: TGTGCCAGCAGCGTAGGGGAGTTCGACTACGAGCAGTACTTC

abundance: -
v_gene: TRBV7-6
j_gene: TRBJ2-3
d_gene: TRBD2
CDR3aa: CASSPHGASGGAYDTQYF
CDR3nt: TGTGCCAGCAGCCCCCATGGGGCTAGCGGGGGGGCATATGATACGCAGTATTTT

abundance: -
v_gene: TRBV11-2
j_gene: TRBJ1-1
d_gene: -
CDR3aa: CASRRGKPEAFF
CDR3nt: TGTGCCAGCAGGAGAGGGAAGCCTGAAGCTTTCTTT

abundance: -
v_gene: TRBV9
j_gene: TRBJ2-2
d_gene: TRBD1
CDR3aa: CASSWQGADTGELFF
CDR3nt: TGTGCCAGCAGCTGGCAGGGGGCCGACACCGGGGAGCTGTTTTTT

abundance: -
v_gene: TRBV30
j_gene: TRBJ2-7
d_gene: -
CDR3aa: CAWSPGTTYEQYF
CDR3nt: TGTGCCTGGAGTCCGGGAACTACCTACGAGCAGTACTTC

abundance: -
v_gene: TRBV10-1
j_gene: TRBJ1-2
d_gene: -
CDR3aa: CASSQDSLYGYTF
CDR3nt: TGCGCCAGCAGCCAGGACAGCCTCTATGGCTACACCTTC

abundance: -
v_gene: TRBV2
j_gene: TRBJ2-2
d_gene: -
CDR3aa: CASSAETGYTGELFF
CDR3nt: TGTGCCAGCAGTGCCGAAACAGGGTACACCGGGGAGCTGTTTTTT

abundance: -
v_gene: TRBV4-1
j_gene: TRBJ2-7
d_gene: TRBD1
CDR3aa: CASSQGQGDEQYF
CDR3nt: TGCGCCAGCAGCCAAGGACAGGGGGACGAGCAGTACTTC

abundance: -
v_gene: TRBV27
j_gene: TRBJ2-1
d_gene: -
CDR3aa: CASNLSGENNEQFF
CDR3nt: TGTGCCAGCAACCTATCGGGAGAAAACAATGAGCAGTTCTTC

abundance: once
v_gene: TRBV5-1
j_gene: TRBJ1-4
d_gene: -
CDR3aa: CASSFQQGEKLFF
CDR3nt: TGCGCCAGCAGCTTCCAGCAGGGTGAAAAACTGTTTTTT

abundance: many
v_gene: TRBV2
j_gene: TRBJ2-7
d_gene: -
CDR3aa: CASSEGGGARPSRQYF
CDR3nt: TGTGCCAGCAGTGAAGGTGGGGGGGCCCGCCCATCTCGGCAGTACTTC

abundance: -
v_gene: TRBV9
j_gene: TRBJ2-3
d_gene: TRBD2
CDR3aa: CASSAQPGRGGSWDTQYF
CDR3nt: TGTGCCAGCAGCGCCCAACCGGGCCGGGGCGGGAGTTGGGATACGCAGTATTTT

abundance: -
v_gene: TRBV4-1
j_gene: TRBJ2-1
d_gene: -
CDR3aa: CASSIDRFYSYNEQFF
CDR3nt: TGCGCCAGCAGCATCGACAGGTTTTACTCCTACAATGAGCAGTTCTTC

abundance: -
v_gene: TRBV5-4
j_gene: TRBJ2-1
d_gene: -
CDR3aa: CASSSGAGEVYNEQFF
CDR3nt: TGTGCCAGCAGCTCGGGGGCGGGAGAAGTCTACAATGAGCAGTTCTTC

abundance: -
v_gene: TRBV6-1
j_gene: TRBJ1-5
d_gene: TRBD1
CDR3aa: CASIERGLSNQPQHF
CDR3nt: TGTGCCAGCATTGAAAGGGGGCTTAGCAATCAGCCCCAGCATTTT

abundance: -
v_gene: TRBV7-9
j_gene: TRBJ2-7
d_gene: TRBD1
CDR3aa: CASSLAGDRGYEQYF
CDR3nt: TGTGCCAGCAGCTTAGCGGGGGACAGGGGCTACGAGCAGTACTTC

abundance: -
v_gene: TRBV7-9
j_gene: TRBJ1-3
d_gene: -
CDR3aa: CASSFSNTIYF
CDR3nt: TGTGCCAGCAGCTTTAGCAACACCATATATTTT

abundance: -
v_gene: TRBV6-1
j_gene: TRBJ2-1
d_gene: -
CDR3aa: CASSELARNEQFF
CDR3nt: TGTGCCAGCAGTGAACTAGCTCGGAATGAGCAGTTCTTC

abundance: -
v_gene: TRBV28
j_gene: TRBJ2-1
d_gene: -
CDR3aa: CASGGAGEVYNEQFF
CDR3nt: TGTGCCAGCGGGGGCGCCGGAGAGGTCTACAATGAGCAGTTCTTC

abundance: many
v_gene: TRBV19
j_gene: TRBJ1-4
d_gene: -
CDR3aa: CASRIWGGPNEKLFF
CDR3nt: TGTGCCAGTAGGATATGGGGAGGACCCAATGAAAAACTGTTTTTT

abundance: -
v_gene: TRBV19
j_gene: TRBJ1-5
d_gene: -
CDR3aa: CASKLGGRINQPQHF
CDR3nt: TGTGCCAGTAAACTGGGAGGACGGATCAATCAGCCCCAGCATTTT

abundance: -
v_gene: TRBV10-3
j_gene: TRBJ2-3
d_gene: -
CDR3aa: CAISASQTDTQYF
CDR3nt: TGTGCCATCAGCGCATCCCAGACAGATACGCAGTATTTT

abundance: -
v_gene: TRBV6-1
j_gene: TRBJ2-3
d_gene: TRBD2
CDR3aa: CASGGAGGTDTQYF
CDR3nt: TGTGCCAGCGGGGGGGCGGGAGGTACAGATACGCAGTATTTT

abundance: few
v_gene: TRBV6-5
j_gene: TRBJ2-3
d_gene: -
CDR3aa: CASSFKRTDTQYF
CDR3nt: TGTGCCAGCAGTTTCAAGCGCACAGATACGCAGTATTTT

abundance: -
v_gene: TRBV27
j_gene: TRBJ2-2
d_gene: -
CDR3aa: CASSLHRNTGELFF
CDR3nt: TGTGCCAGCAGTCTCCACAGAAACACCGGGGAGCTGTTTTTT

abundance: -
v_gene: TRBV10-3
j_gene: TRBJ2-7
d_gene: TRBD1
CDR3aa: CAISESTGGEDEQYF
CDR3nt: TGTGCCATCAGTGAGTCGACAGGGGGAGAGGACGAGCAGTACTTC

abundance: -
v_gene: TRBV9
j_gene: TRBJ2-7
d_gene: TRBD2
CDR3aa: CASSVEASGSYEQYF
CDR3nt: TGTGCCAGCAGCGTAGAGGCTAGCGGTTCCTACGAGCAGTACTTC

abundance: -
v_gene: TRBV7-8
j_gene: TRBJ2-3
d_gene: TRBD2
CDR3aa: CASSISLLASSSTDTQYF
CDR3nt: TGTGCCAGCAGCATTAGCCTACTAGCGTCATCTAGCACAGATACGCAGTATTTT

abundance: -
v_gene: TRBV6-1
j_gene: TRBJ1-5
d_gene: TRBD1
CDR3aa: CASSDRADGQPQHF
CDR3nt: TGTGCCAGCAGCGACAGGGCAGACGGTCAGCCCCAGCATTTT

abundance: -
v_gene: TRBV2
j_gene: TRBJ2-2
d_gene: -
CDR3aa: CASSDRFTGELFF
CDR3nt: TGTGCCAGCAGTGATAGATTCACCGGGGAGCTGTTTTTT

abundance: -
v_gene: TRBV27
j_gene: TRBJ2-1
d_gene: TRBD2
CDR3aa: CASSYSGGVPYNEQFF
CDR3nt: TGTGCCAGCAGTTACAGCGGGGGAGTCCCCTACAATGAGCAGTTCTTC

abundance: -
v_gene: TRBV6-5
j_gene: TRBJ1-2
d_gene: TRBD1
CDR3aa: CASRDRSSYGYTF
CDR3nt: TGTGCCAGCAGGGACAGGTCCTCCTATGGCTACACCTTC

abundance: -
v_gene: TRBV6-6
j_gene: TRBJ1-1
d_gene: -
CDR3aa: CASSPSRLEAFF
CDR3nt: TGTGCCAGCAGTCCCTCTAGACTGGAAGCTTTCTTT

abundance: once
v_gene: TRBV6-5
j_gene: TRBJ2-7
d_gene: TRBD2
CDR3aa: CASSERLAGHF
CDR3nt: TGTGCCAGCAGTGAGAGACTAGCGGGCCATTTC

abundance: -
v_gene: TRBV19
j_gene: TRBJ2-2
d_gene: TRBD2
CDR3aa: CASSTPLAVNTGELFF
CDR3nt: TGTGCCAGTAGTACCCCCCTAGCGGTGAACACCGGGGAGCTGTTTTTT